Below, 27 T cell receptor beta chains from the same sample are listed, as sequenced in a study of cytomegalovirus exposure and HLA in healthy donors. The PCR was carried out with 60 Vbeta primers and 13 Jbeta primers. Some clones are missing from TCRdb's copy, which holds only in-frame ones; the method was immunoSEQ multiplex PCR. The sample includes 150,000 to 200,000 clones, more than 80% of them seen just once. Sequencing input: PBMCs. The receptor source for this set is a woman younger than 45 in good health and CMV-seropositive.

The rearrangement joins TRBV5-1 to TRBJ1-2, with 7 bases aligning to TRBD1. The CDR3 spans 15 residues. Per the germline V gene, CDR1 is SGHRS and CDR2 is YFSETQ. Unmatched junction bases numbered 9, after V lost 1 base and J lost 6 bases. CDR3 DNA sequence: TGCGCCAGCAGCTTGCCAACGACAGGGATGAATGGCTACACCTTC. It is translated as CASSLPTTGMNGYTF. Complete variable domain (other parts from reference TRBV5-1 and TRBJ1-2): KAGVTQTPRYLIKTRGQQVTLSCSPISGHRSVSWYQQTPGQGLQFLFEYFSETQRNKGNFPGRFSGRQFSNSRSEMNVSTLELGDSALYLCASSLPTTGMNGYTFGSGTRLTVV.

The chain has TRBV6-6 and TRBJ2-7, with a weak D call TRBD2 (6 bases). Germline V gene lookup returns CDR1 MNHNY and CDR2 SVGAGI (reference sequence). The V end was cut by 5 bases, the J end by 4 bases, with 18 bases between. The length of the CDR3 is 15 residues. This CDR3 is CASSHGDSYRYEQYF. CDR3 bases: TGTGCCAGCAGTCACGGGGACTCCTATCGGTACGAGCAGTACTTC.

The chain couples TRBV25-1 to TRBJ2-5, with D hard to call. CDR1 is MGHDK and CDR2 is SYGVNS in the germline V gene. This CDR3 spans 15 amino acids. Trimming removed 3 bases from V and 2 bases from J, with 13 bases in between. In DNA, the CDR3 is TGTGCCAGCAGTGACCATATGGGCCATCAAGAGACCCAGTACTTC. Translating gives CASSDHMGHQETQYF.

The chain combines TRBV6-1 with TRBJ2-3; the D gene is possibly TRBD2 (5 bases). V lost 7 bases and J lost 4, with 15 bases in between. This CDR3 is built from 14 residues. Per the germline V gene, CDR1 is MNHNS and CDR2 is SASEGT. The CDR3 DNA reads as TGTGCCAGCACCAAAGGGCGGGCACCAGATACGCAGTATTTT. Encoded protein: CASTKGRAPDTQYF.

The chain is built from TRBV11-2 and TRBJ2-5; 9 positions agree with TRBD1. Germline V gene sequence: CDR1 SGHAT, CDR2 FQNNGV. The ends lost 4 bases at V and 5 bases at J; junction bases unmatched: 8. The CDR3 is 15 amino acids. The CDR3 bases are TGTGCCAGCAGCTCCTCCGGGACAGGGAGGGAGACCCAGTACTTC. Translation gives CASSSSGTGRETQYF. Looking up the rest from reference TRBV11-2 and TRBJ2-5 gives the full variable domain: EAGVAQSPRYKIIEKRQSVAFWCNPISGHATLYWYQQILGQGPKLLIQFQNNGVVDDSQLPKDRFSAERLKGVDSTLKIQPAKLEDSAVYLCASSSSGTGRETQYFGPGTRLLVL.

The V and J genes are TRBV7-3 and TRBJ2-1; D perhaps matches TRBD1 (8 bases). Trimming stripped 4 bases from V and 9 bases from J, with 13 bases between. CDR1 SGHTA and CDR2 FQGTGA come from the germline V gene. This CDR3 has 13 residues. CDR3 sequence reads: CASSSDREGEQFF. The CDR3 DNA sequence: TGTGCCAGCAGCTCGGACAGGGAGGGTGAGCAGTTCTTC.

This clone was seen a handful of times. This sequence joins TRBV6-5 and TRBJ1-1; 9 nucleotides agree with TRBD1. The CDR3 has 14 amino acids. Unmatched junction bases numbered 6, after V lost 4 bases and J lost 6 bases. Germline V gene sequence: CDR1 MNHEY, CDR2 SVGAGI. CDR3: CASSLQQGASEAFF. Here the CDR3 DNA reads TGTGCCAGCAGTTTACAACAGGGGGCTTCTGAAGCTTTCTTT.

V and J are TRBV11-3 and TRBJ2-1, with D perhaps matching TRBD2 (5 bases). The CDR3 has 15 amino acids. Germline values: CDR1 SGHNT, CDR2 YENEEA. V dropped 1 base and J dropped 8 bases, with 15 bases sitting between them. CDR3 nucleotide sequence: TGTGCCAGCAGCTTAGGAACCGGGGAAGGCCATGAGCAGTTCTTC. Translating gives CASSLGTGEGHEQFF.

The J gene is TRBJ2-5, the V gene TRBV7-7; D perhaps matches TRBD1 (6 bases). The CDR3 extends over 16 amino acids. Germline-derived CDR1 and CDR2 are SSHAT and FNYEAQ (reference sequence). The V gene lost 1 base and the J gene lost 0 bases, with 12 bases spanning the gap. CDR3 nucleotides: TGTGCCAGCAGCTTAGACCGGGGACACTACCAAGAGACCCAGTACTTC. Protein product: CASSLDRGHYQETQYF.

J is TRBJ2-5 and V is TRBV6-5; 7 nucleotides match TRBD1. Per germline, CDR1 MNHEY and CDR2 SVGAGI. This CDR3 contains 13 residues. J gave up 9 bases and V 7 bases, and 11 bases lay outside the gene matches. CDR3 DNA sequence: TGTGCCAGCACCGGAACAGGGGCCGGGCCCCAGTACTTC. This encodes CASTGTGAGPQYF.

This clone has a handful of counts. The V and J genes are TRBV5-6 and TRBJ2-1; TRBD1 is a possible D gene (7 bases). The length of the CDR3 is 15 residues. V dropped 4 bases and J dropped 8 bases, with 19 bases sitting between them. Germline assignment: CDR1 SGHDT and CDR2 YYEEEE. The chain's CDR3 is CASSRRQGGRDEQFF. The CDR3 region has the DNA TGTGCCAGCAGCCGGCGACAGGGAGGTAGAGATGAGCAGTTCTTC.

The chain combines TRBV5-1 with TRBJ2-3; a possible D gene is TRBD1 (6 bases). Per the germline V gene, CDR1 is SGHRS and CDR2 is YFSETQ. This CDR3 comprises 14 residues. Trimming pared 4 bases from V and 3 bases from J, leaving 12 bases between. The CDR3: CASSDPTGTDTQYF. CDR3 DNA sequence: TGCGCCAGCAGCGACCCGACAGGAACAGATACGCAGTATTTT.

The rearrangement joins TRBV18 to TRBJ2-2; 7 bases line up with TRBD1. The CDR3 covers 14 residues. V dropped 3 bases and J dropped 5; count of bases not matched to a gene: 3. The germline gives CDR1 KGHSH, CDR2 LQKENI. CDR3 loop: CASSPTGWTGELFF. The CDR3 DNA reads as TGTGCCAGCTCACCGACAGGGTGGACCGGGGAGCTGTTTTTT.

This chain uses TRBV7-3 with TRBJ2-1; TRBD2 is a possible D gene (6 bases). The CDR3 is 16 amino acids. V shed 4 bases and J shed 0 bases, with 13 bases lying between them. Germline values: CDR1 SGHTA, CDR2 FQGTGA. This CDR3 is CASSSRDGSSYNEQFF. The DNA for the CDR3 is TGTGCCAGCAGCTCTAGGGACGGGAGCTCCTACAATGAGCAGTTCTTC.

The chain links TRBV7-9 to TRBJ2-5, with D possibly being TRBD2 (6 bases). This CDR3 has 13 residues. V lost 5 bases and J lost 5, with 12 bases in between. Germline V gene lookup returns CDR1 SEHNR and CDR2 FQNEAQ (reference sequence). The CDR3: CASSLLAWETQYF. The CDR3 nucleotides read TGTGCCAGCAGCCTACTAGCTTGGGAGACCCAGTACTTC.

This clone was seen only a few times. V is TRBV7-8 and J is TRBJ1-1; perhaps TRBD1 as D (5 bases). Germline values: CDR1 SGHVS, CDR2 FQNEAQ. The V and J ends lost 1 base and 1 base respectively, with 10 bases between them. This CDR3 has 15 residues. The DNA of the CDR3 is TGTGCCAGCAGCTTAGAGGGGTCAGCGAACACTGAAGCTTTCTTT. Amino acids: CASSLEGSANTEAFF.

The chain has TRBV19 and TRBJ2-3, with D maybe TRBD1 (6 bases). There are 17 residues in the CDR3. Trimming left V 5 bases short and J 1 base short, with 19 bases between. In germline, CDR1 is LNHDA, CDR2 SQIVND (reference sequence). The CDR3 bases are TGTGCCAGTAGTCCACGATGGGGACACTCTGGCACAGATACGCAGTATTTT. Translation: CASSPRWGHSGTDTQYF.

CDR3 bases: TGTCCTTGGAGGGGGGGACGGAATGAAAAACTGTTTTTT. It translates to CPWRGGRNEKLFF. The chain employs TRBV27 and TRBJ1-4, with D tentatively TRBD1 (6 bases). Germline values: CDR1 MNHEY, CDR2 SMNVEV (reference sequence). The CDR3 contains 13 residues.

The V and J genes are TRBV29-1 and TRBJ1-3; 11 bases line up with TRBD1. The V and J ends lost 7 bases and 3 bases, in that order; junction bases with no gene match: 2. Germline CDR1 is SQVTM and CDR2 is ANQGSEA. This CDR3 is built from 13 residues. The DNA of the CDR3 is TGCAGCGCGGACAGGGGGCTTGGAAACACCATATATTTT. Protein sequence: CSADRGLGNTIYF.

The V gene is TRBV20-1, the J gene TRBJ2-7; D might be TRBD2 (5 bases). CDR1 and CDR2 (germline): DFQATT, SNEGSKA (reference sequence). Trimming took off 6 bases at V and 3 bases at J, with 9 bases between the two ends. The CDR3 totals 11 residues. The CDR3 region has the DNA TGCAGTGCCGAGACTAACTACGAGCAGTACTTC. Amino acids: CSAETNYEQYF.

The chain combines TRBV7-9 with TRBJ1-4; 9 bases line up with TRBD1. The CDR3 is 16 residues long. The junction had 14 bases not matched to a gene; V was cut back by 4 bases and J by 11 bases. Germline lookup yields CDR1 SEHNR and CDR2 FQNEAQ (reference sequence). CDR3 in DNA: TGTGCCAGCAGCTCCGACAAAGGGGGACAGGGCGACAAACTGTTTTTT. This codes for CASSSDKGGQGDKLFF.

Note on this clone: Germline and junction disagree at one end, which may indicate a read error. This chain links TRBV7-9 with TRBJ2-7, with TRBD2 as a possible D gene (6 bases). This CDR3 region has 16 residues. Germline V gene sequence: CDR1 SEHNR, CDR2 FQNEAQ (reference sequence). This CDR3 reads CSSSSPIRDSSAEQYF. DNA for the CDR3: TGTTCCAGCAGCTCTCCGATCCGGGACTCTTCCGCCGAGCAGTACTTC.

The V gene is TRBV7-2, the J gene TRBJ2-7, with 7 bases matching TRBD1. Germline assignment: CDR1 SGHTA and CDR2 FQGNSA. Trimming removed 8 bases from V and 4 bases from J; junction bases left unmatched: 11. This CDR3 has 14 residues. DNA of the CDR3: TGTGCCAGCGGGTTGTCGGGACAGCTATACGAGCAGTACTTC. Amino acids: CASGLSGQLYEQYF.

The chain links TRBV29-1 to TRBJ2-1, with TRBD2 identical over 11 bases. The CDR3 has 14 residues. The V gene's germline CDR1 is SQVTM and CDR2 ANQGSEA. V shed 0 bases and J 10 bases; nucleotides not matched to a gene: 5. The CDR3 is CSVEELAGVGEQFF. The CDR3, as DNA: TGCAGCGTTGAAGAACTAGCGGGGGTTGGGGAGCAGTTCTTC.

The chain couples TRBV6-6 to TRBJ2-5, with 10 nucleotides matching TRBD2. J gave up 4 bases and V 2 bases, and 4 bases lay outside the gene matches. Germline loops: CDR1 MNHNY, CDR2 SVGAGI (reference sequence). This CDR3 has 15 residues. The CDR3 loop is CASSYKRGGRETQYF. The CDR3 DNA follows: TGTGCCAGCAGTTACAAGCGGGGGGGCAGAGAGACCCAGTACTTC.

J is TRBJ2-3 and V is TRBV13; TRBD2 matches at 7 bases. The V and J ends lost 5 bases and 0 bases, in that order; junction bases with no gene match: 11. CDR1 is PRHDT, CDR2 FYEKMQ, per germline (reference sequence). There are 17 residues in the CDR3. The CDR3 nucleotides are TGTGCCAGCAGCCCTACCCTAGCGGCCCTTAGCACAGATACGCAGTATTTT. Its protein is CASSPTLAALSTDTQYF.

The chain is built from TRBV5-1 and TRBJ2-7; 10 bases map to TRBD2. V dropped 5 bases and J dropped 4; count of bases not matched to a gene: 9. The CDR3 is 15 amino acids. The V gene's germline CDR1 is SGHRS and CDR2 YFSETQ. The CDR3 region has the DNA TGCGCCAGCAGGTCATTCGCTAGCGGGGGTTACGAGCAGTACTTC. Translation: CASRSFASGGYEQYF.